The 26 T cell receptor beta chains reported below all come from one sample, sequenced in a study of blood T cell repertoires in COVID-19. Libraries were prepared by immunoSEQ multiplex PCR; TCRdb keeps only in-frame clonotypes and omits some of them. The sample gives about 310,000 clones, about nine tenths of which show up once; 1% is in the top ten. The sequenced sample consisted of peripheral blood. The source is a man in his fifties or sixties with active or convalescent COVID-19.

The rearrangement links TRBV7-2 to TRBJ1-1; D ambiguous. Germline V lookup: CDR1 SGHTA, CDR2 FQGNSA. Trimming took 5 bases from V and 2 from J, leaving 12 bases between them. The CDR3 length is 14 residues. The CDR3 bases are TGTGCCAGCAGCACCCGGGAGAGAAACACTGAAGCTTTCTTT. Its protein is CASSTRERNTEAFF.

The chain recombines TRBV18 with TRBJ1-1, with a tentative D call TRBD1 (6 bases). With 3 bases removed from V and 1 base from J, the gap between germline ends came to 9 bases. Germline CDR1 is KGHSH and CDR2 is LQKENI. The CDR3 totals 14 residues. CDR3 coding DNA: TGTGCCAGCTCACCCGGGACAAAGAACACTGAAGCTTTCTTT. Protein sequence: CASSPGTKNTEAFF.

This chain joins TRBV9 and TRBJ1-6, with a possible D match to TRBD1 (5 bases). V gave up 4 bases and J gave up 7 bases, with 6 bases separating them. The CDR3 contains 12 residues. Per germline, CDR1 SGDLS and CDR2 YYNGEE. The CDR3: CASSRQNSPLHF. In DNA form, the CDR3 reads TGTGCCAGCAGCAGACAGAATTCACCCCTCCACTTT. The whole variable domain, remainder taken from reference TRBV9 and TRBJ1-6, is DSGVTQTPKHLITATGQRVTLRCSPRSGDLSVYWYQQSLDQGLQFLIQYYNGEERAKGNILERFSAQQFPDLHSELNLSSLELGDSALYFCASSRQNSPLHFGNGTRLTVT.

The rearrangement joins TRBV28 to TRBJ1-5, with 8 bases identical to TRBD1. Germline V gives CDR1 MDHEN, CDR2 SYDVKM. CDR3 length: 14 residues. The ends lost 5 bases at V and 6 bases at J; junction bases unmatched: 6. In DNA form, the CDR3 reads TGTGCCAGCAGTCCGGGACAGGCGGGTCAGCCCCAGCATTTT. This translates into CASSPGQAGQPQHF.

This chain joins TRBV5-1 and TRBJ1-1; TRBD1 is a possible D gene (6 bases). Germline CDR1 is SGHRS and CDR2 is YFSETQ. V was clipped by 1 base and J by 3 bases, with 7 bases between them. There are 13 residues in the CDR3. In DNA form, the CDR3 reads TGCGCCAGCAGCTTGACAGGGCACACTGAAGCTTTCTTT. The encoded protein is CASSLTGHTEAFF.

V is TRBV7-3 and J is TRBJ1-2, with 10 bases aligning to TRBD1. Trimming took 4 bases from V and 6 from J; bases not matched to a gene: 8. There are 15 residues in the CDR3. The germline V gene has CDR1 SGHTA and CDR2 FQGTGA. The CDR3 DNA reads TGTGCCAGCAGCTCTCACCGGGACAGGGGAGATGGCTACACCTTC. This sequence encodes CASSSHRDRGDGYTF.

DNA for the CDR3: TGCGCCAGCAGCTTGCGGGACAGGGCATACGAGCAGTACTTC. Translating it yields CASSLRDRAYEQYF. V usage is TRBV5-1 and J usage is TRBJ2-7; 9 bases line up with TRBD1. The CDR3 extends over 14 amino acids. V lost 1 base to trimming and J lost 4 bases; unmatched junction nucleotides: 3. CDR1 is SGHRS, CDR2 YFSETQ, per germline.

The chain joins TRBV29-1 to TRBJ2-7; 11 bases line up with TRBD2. Germline values: CDR1 SQVTM, CDR2 ANQGSEA. The trim removed 7 bases at V and 1 base at J, leaving 6 bases unmatched. CDR3 length: 14 amino acids. CDR3: CSALAGGLSYEQYF. For the CDR3, the DNA is TGCAGCGCCCTAGCGGGGGGCCTTTCCTACGAGCAGTACTTC.

The CDR3 bases are TGTGCCAGCAGCCCGGATGCTAGAGATGAAAAACTGTTTTTT. Protein product: CASSPDARDEKLFF. This chain connects TRBV9 to TRBJ1-4; D gene uncertain. CDR1 and CDR2 from the germline V gene are SGDLS and YYNGEE. With 4 bases removed from V and 6 bases from J, the gap between germline ends came to 13 bases. The CDR3 sequence is 14 residues long.

The chain recombines TRBV6-5 with TRBJ2-7; TRBD1 matches at 8 bases. Germline-derived CDR1 and CDR2 are MNHEY and SVGAGI. The V and J ends lost 8 bases and 2 bases, in that order; junction bases with no gene match: 8. CDR3 length: 14 amino acids. The CDR3 nucleotides read TGTGCCAGCCACCGACAGGGGCGAGCCTACGAGCAGTACTTC. It specifies CASHRQGRAYEQYF.

The gene calls are TRBV6-2 or TRBV6-3 and TRBJ1-2; D unclear. Germline V gene data show CDR1 as MNHEY and CDR2 as SVGEGT. The CDR3 runs 13 residues. Trimming took 2 bases from V and 4 from J, leaving 8 bases between them. In nucleotides, the CDR3 is TGTGCCAGCAGTTACCAACAGCTCTATGGCTACACCTTC. Residues: CASSYQQLYGYTF.

The chain has TRBV7-2 and TRBJ2-7; maybe TRBD2 (6 bases). Germline loops: CDR1 SGHTA, CDR2 FQGNSA. The V and J ends lost 5 bases and 3 bases respectively, with 14 bases between them. The CDR3 is 14 amino acids. For the CDR3, the DNA is TGTGCCAGCAGCCCCGGGGAGGCCCACTACGAGCAGTACTTC. Amino acids: CASSPGEAHYEQYF.

The chain joins TRBV11-2 to TRBJ2-1; D may be TRBD2 (6 bases). The germline gives CDR1 SGHAT, CDR2 FQNNGV. This CDR3 spans 15 amino acids. The V and J ends lost 4 bases and 7 bases respectively, with 17 bases between them. For the CDR3, the DNA is TGTGCCAGCAGCTCCTACGCGGGGTTTGGGAATGAGCAGTTCTTC. This translates into CASSSYAGFGNEQFF.

V usage is TRBV10-3 and J usage is TRBJ1-3; D unclear. Germline CDR1 and CDR2: ENHRY and SYGVKD. V lost 10 bases to trimming and J lost 0 bases, with 7 bases between them. The CDR3 sequence is 12 residues long. This CDR3 is CATSGSGNTIYF. CDR3 nucleotides: TGTGCCACCTCAGGCTCTGGAAACACCATATATTTT.

The chain couples TRBV6-5 to TRBJ1-2, with D unclear. From germline, CDR1 is MNHEY and CDR2 SVGAGI. Trimming stripped 4 bases from V and 4 bases from J, with 10 bases between. The length of the CDR3 is 13 residues. This CDR3 reads CASSLRGIYGYTF. The CDR3 region has the DNA TGTGCCAGCAGTTTGCGAGGGATCTATGGCTACACCTTC.

This sequence joins TRBV28 and TRBJ2-3; D ambiguous. V was trimmed by 7 bases and J by 1 base, leaving 9 bases between them. Germline V gene sequence: CDR1 MDHEN, CDR2 SYDVKM. The CDR3 totals 13 residues. CDR3: CASIPPGTDTQYF. The DNA for the CDR3 is TGTGCCAGCATCCCCCCGGGCACAGATACGCAGTATTTT.

This clone was seen a single time. The chain employs TRBV19 and TRBJ2-3; D is possibly TRBD2 (7 bases). Per the germline V gene, CDR1 is LNHDA and CDR2 is SQIVND (reference sequence). V was cut by 2 bases and J by 3 bases, with 15 bases left in between. The CDR3 has 16 amino acids. The CDR3 spells CASSIIGRGPTDTQYF. The CDR3 DNA is TGTGCCAGTAGTATAATAGGGCGGGGGCCTACAGATACGCAGTATTTT.

About this clone itself: Other DNA sequences in this sample translate to the same CDR3. The chain links TRBV24-1 to TRBJ2-3; 7 bases match TRBD1. Per germline, CDR1 KGHDR and CDR2 SFDVKD. The CDR3 extends over 14 amino acids. Germline trimming cut 5 bases from V and 1 base from J; bases unmatched to any gene: 2. CDR3 amino acids: CATSVTGGTDTQYF. The CDR3 region has the DNA TGTGCCACCAGTGTCACAGGGGGCACAGATACGCAGTATTTT.

V usage is TRBV2 and J usage is TRBJ1-2; tentatively, D is TRBD1 (5 bases). Germline CDR1 and CDR2: SNHLY and FYNNEI. The CDR3 sequence is 15 residues long. The V gene lost 4 bases and the J gene lost 3 bases, with 15 bases spanning the gap. The CDR3 loop is CASSATWGGDYGYTF. Written as DNA, the CDR3 is TGTGCCAGCAGTGCGACCTGGGGAGGGGACTATGGCTACACCTTC. Full variable domain (outside the CDR3, taken from reference TRBV2 and TRBJ1-2): EPEVTQTPSHQVTQMGQEVILRCVPISNHLYFYWYRQILGQKVEFLVSFYNNEISEKSEIFDDQFSVERPDGSNFTLKIRSTKLEDSAMYFCASSATWGGDYGYTFGSGTRLTVV.

This clone showed up just once. The chain carries TRBV7-9 and TRBJ1-4; possible D gene TRBD1, 6 bases. The germline CDR1 and CDR2 sequences are SEHNR and FQNEAQ (reference sequence). The CDR3 contains 15 residues. V lost 4 bases to trimming and J lost 0 bases, with 9 bases between them. The CDR3 nucleotides read TGTGCCAGCAGCTATGGACAGTCAACTAATGAAAAACTGTTTTTT. Translating gives CASSYGQSTNEKLFF.

The rearrangement uses TRBV5-5 and TRBJ1-5; D gene unclear. V lost 0 bases, J lost 3 bases, and 16 bases lay in between. Per germline, CDR1 SGHKS and CDR2 YYEKEE (reference sequence). The CDR3 totals 17 residues. The CDR3 loop reads CASSLAPAWRDNQPQHF. Written as DNA, the CDR3 is TGTGCCAGCAGCTTGGCCCCGGCGTGGAGGGACAATCAGCCCCAGCATTTT.

There are a few counts of this clone. The rearrangement uses TRBV18 and TRBJ2-5, with D perhaps matching TRBD1 (6 bases). Germline V gene sequence: CDR1 KGHSH, CDR2 LQKENI. V gave up 4 bases and J gave up 2 bases, with 14 bases separating them. The CDR3 contains 15 residues. The CDR3 here is CASSLGQFLQETQYF. Written as DNA, the CDR3 is TGTGCCAGCTCACTCGGACAGTTTCTACAAGAGACCCAGTACTTC.

The V gene is TRBV6-6, the J gene TRBJ1-2, with 9 bases identical to TRBD1. The CDR3 has 13 amino acids. V lost 6 bases and J lost 8; bases outside the gene matches: 7. Germline CDR1 and CDR2: MNHNY and SVGAGI (reference sequence). The CDR3 DNA is TGTGCCAGCAGCACAGACAGGGGGAAGGGCTACACCTTC. As protein: CASSTDRGKGYTF.

This chain uses TRBV9 with TRBJ2-1; 15 bases are a match to TRBD2. Germline V CDR1 and CDR2: SGDLS, YYNGEE. V shed 3 bases and J 12 bases; nucleotides not matched to a gene: 13. This CDR3 region has 17 residues. The CDR3 nucleotides are TGTGCCAGCAGCGCCGGACTAGCGGGAGGGCCTTATGGAGTGCAGTTCTTC. It is translated as CASSAGLAGGPYGVQFF.

This clone turned up a few times. The chain couples TRBV5-1 to TRBJ2-2; D ambiguous. The V gene's germline CDR1 is SGHRS and CDR2 YFSETQ. The CDR3 runs to 12 residues. V gave up 4 bases and J gave up 3 bases, with 4 bases separating them. CDR3 DNA: TGCGCCAGCAGCCATGACACCGGGGAGCTGTTTTTT. Amino acids: CASSHDTGELFF.

The genes are TRBV28 and TRBJ2-7; weak D call: TRBD2 (6 bases). This CDR3 comprises 18 residues. Germline CDR1 reads MDHEN; CDR2 reads SYDVKM. V lost 6 bases and J lost 5, with 29 bases in between. This CDR3 reads CASSLWTMRGSYLNEQYF. The CDR3 DNA is TGTGCCAGCAGCCTATGGACTATGAGAGGGTCCTATCTCAACGAGCAGTACTTC.